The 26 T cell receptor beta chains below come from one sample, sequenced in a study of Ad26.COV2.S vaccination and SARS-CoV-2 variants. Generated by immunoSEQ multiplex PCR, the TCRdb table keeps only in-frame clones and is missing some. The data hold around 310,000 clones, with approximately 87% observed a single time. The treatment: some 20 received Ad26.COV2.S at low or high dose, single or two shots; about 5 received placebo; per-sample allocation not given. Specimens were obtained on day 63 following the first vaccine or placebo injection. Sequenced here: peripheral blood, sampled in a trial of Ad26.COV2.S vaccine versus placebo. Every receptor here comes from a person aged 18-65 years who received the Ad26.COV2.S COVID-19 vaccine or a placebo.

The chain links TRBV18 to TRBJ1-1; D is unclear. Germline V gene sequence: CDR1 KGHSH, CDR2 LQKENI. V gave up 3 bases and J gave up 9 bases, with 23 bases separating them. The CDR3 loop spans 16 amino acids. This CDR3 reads CASSPPLSGFVWQAFF. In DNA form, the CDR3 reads TGTGCCAGCTCACCTCCACTCTCCGGGTTCGTCTGGCAAGCTTTCTTT.

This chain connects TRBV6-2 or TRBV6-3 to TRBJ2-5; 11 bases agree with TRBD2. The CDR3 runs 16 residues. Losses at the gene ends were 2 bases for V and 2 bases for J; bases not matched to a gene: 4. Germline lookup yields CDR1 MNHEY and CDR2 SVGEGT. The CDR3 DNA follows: TGTGCCAGCAGTTACGGGGTAGCGGGAGGGCAAGAGACCCAGTACTTC. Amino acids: CASSYGVAGGQETQYF.

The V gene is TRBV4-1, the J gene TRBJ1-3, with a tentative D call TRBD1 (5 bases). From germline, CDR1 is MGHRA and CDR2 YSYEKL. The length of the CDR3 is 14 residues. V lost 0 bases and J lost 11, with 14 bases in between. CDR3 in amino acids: CASSQDEGIGAIYF. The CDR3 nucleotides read TGCGCCAGCAGCCAAGATGAGGGGATAGGAGCCATATATTTT.

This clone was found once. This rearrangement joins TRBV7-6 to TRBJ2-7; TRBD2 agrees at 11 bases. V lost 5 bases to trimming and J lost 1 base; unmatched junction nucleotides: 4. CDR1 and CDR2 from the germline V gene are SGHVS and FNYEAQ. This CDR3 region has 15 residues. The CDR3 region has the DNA TGTGCCAGCAGCCCCGGGACTAGCGGATCCTACGAGCAGTACGTC. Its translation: CASSPGTSGSYEQYV.

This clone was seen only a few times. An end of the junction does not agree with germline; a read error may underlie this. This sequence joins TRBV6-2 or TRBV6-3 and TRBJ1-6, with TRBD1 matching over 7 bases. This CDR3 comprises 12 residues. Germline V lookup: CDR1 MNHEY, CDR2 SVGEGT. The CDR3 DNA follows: TGTGCCAGCAGTTATAATACCGGGACAGTGGCTTTC. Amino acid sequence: CASSYNTGTVAF.

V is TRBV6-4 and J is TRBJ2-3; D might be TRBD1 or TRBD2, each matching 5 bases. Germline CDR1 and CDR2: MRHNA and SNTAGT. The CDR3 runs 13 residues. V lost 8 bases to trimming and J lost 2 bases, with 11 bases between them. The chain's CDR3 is CASGGTNTDTQYF. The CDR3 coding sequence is TGTGCCAGCGGGGGAACCAACACAGATACGCAGTATTTT.

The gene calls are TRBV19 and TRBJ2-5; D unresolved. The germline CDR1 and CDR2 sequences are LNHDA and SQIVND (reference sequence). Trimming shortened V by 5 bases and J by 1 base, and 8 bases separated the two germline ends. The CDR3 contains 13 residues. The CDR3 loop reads CASSRRIQETQYF. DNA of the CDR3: TGTGCCAGTAGTCGGCGGATCCAAGAGACCCAGTACTTC.

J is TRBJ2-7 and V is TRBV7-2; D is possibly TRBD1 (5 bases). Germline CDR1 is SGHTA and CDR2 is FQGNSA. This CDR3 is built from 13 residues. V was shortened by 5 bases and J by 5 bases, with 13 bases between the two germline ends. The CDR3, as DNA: TGTGCCAGCAGCCGACAGTCATGGGACGAGCAGTACGTC. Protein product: CASSRQSWDEQYV.

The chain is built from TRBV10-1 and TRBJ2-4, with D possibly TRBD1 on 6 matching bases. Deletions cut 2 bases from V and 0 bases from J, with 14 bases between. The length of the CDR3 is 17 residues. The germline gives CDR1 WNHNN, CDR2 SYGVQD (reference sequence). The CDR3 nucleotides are TGCGCCAGCAGTGAGGCAGGGGTCGGCCTAGCCAAAAACATTCAGTACTTC. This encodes CASSEAGVGLAKNIQYF.

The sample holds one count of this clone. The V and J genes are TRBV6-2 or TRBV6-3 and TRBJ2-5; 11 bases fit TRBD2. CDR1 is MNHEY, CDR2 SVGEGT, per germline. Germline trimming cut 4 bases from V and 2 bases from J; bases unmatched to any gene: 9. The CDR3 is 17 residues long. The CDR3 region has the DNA TGTGCCAGCAGTTTGGCCGGGACTAGCGGACTTCAAGAGACCCAGTACTTC. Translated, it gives CASSLAGTSGLQETQYF.

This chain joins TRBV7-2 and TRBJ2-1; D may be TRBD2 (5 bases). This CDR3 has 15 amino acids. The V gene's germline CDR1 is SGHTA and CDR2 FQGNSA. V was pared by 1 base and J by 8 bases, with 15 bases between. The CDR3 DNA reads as TGTGCCAGCAGCTTAGAACTAGTAGGCTCATATGAGCAGTTCTTC. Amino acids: CASSLELVGSYEQFF.

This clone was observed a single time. In nucleotides, the CDR3 is TGCGCCAGCAGCCAGGGGGGACAGGGTATCCACGAGCAGTACTTC. This codes for CASSQGGQGIHEQYF. V and J are TRBV4-1 and TRBJ2-7, with TRBD1 matching over 9 bases. The V and J ends lost 3 bases and 5 bases, in that order; junction bases with no gene match: 8. The CDR3 has 15 residues. Per germline, CDR1 MGHRA and CDR2 YSYEKL.

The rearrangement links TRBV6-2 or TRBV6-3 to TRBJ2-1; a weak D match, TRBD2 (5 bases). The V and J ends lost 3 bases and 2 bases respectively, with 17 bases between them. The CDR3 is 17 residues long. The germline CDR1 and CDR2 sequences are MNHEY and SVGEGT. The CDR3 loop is CASSYGSAKQTYNEQFF. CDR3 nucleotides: TGTGCCAGCAGTTATGGGAGCGCGAAACAAACCTACAATGAGCAGTTCTTC.

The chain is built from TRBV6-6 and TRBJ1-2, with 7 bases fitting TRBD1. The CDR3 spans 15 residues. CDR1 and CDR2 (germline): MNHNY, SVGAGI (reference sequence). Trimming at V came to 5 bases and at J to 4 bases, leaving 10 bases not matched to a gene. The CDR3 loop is CASSPRDRDFYGYTF. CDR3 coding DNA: TGTGCCAGCAGTCCCCGGGACAGAGACTTCTATGGCTACACCTTC.

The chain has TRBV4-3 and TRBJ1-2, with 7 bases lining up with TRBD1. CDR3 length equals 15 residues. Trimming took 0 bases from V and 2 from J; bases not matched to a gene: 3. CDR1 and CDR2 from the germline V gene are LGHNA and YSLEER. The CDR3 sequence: CASSQERGLNYGYTF. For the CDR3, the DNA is TGCGCCAGCAGCCAAGAGAGGGGGCTGAACTATGGCTACACCTTC.

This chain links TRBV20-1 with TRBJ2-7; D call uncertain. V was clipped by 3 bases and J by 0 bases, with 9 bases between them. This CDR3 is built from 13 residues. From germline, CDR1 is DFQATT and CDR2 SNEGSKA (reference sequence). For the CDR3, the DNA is TGCAGTGCTAGTGTCCCCACCTCCTACGAGCAGTACTTC. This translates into CSASVPTSYEQYF.

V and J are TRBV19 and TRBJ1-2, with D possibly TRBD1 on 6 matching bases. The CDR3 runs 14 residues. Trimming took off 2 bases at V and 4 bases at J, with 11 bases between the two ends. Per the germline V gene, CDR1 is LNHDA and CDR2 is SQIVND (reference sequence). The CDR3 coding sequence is TGTGCCAGTAGTATATTGGACAGCGCCTATGGCTACACCTTC. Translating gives CASSILDSAYGYTF.

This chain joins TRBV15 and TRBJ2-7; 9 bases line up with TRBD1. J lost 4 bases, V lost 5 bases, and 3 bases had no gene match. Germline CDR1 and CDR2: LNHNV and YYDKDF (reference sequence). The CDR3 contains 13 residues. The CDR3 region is CATSGGTGYEQYF. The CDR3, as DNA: TGTGCCACCAGCGGGGGGACAGGGTACGAGCAGTACTTC.

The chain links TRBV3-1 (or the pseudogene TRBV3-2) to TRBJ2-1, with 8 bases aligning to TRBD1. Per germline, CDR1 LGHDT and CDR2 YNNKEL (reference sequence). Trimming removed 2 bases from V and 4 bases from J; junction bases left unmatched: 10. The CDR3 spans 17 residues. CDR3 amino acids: CASSQPGQVHQYNEQFF. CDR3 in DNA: TGTGCCAGCAGCCAACCGGGACAGGTTCACCAATACAATGAGCAGTTCTTC.

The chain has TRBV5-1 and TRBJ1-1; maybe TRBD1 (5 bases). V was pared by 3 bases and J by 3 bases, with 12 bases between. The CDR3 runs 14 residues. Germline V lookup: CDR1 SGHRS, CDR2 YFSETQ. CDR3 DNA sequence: TGCGCCAGCAGCTCGGGACCCCTGGACACTGAAGCTTTCTTT. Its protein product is CASSSGPLDTEAFF. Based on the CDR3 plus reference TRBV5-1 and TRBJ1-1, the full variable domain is KAGVTQTPRYLIKTRGQQVTLSCSPISGHRSVSWYQQTPGQGLQFLFEYFSETQRNKGNFPGRFSGRQFSNSRSEMNVSTLELGDSALYLCASSSGPLDTEAFFGQGTRLTVV.

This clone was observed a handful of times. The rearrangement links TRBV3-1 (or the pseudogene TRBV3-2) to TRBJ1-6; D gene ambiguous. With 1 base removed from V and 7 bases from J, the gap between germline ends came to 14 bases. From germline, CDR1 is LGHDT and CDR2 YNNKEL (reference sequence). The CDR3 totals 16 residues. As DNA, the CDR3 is TGTGCCAGCAGCCAAGCCTTCGGTATACGGAATTCACCCCTCCACTTT. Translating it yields CASSQAFGIRNSPLHF.

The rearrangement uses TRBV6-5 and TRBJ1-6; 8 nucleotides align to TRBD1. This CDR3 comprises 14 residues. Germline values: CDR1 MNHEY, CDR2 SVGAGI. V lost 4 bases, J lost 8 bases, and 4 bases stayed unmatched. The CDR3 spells CASSSTGVDSPLHF. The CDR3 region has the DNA TGTGCCAGCAGTTCGACAGGGGTGGATTCACCCCTCCACTTT.

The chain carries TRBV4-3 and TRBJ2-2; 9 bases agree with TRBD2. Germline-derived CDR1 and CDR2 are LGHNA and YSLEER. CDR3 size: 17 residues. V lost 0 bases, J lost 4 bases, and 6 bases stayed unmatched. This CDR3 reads CASSQDIGLAITGELFF. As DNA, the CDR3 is TGCGCCAGCAGCCAAGATATTGGACTAGCGATCACCGGGGAGCTGTTTTTT.

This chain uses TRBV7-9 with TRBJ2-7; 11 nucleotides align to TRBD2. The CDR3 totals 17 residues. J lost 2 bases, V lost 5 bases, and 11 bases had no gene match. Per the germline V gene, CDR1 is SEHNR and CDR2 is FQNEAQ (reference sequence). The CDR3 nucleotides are TGTGCCAGCAGCCCCCTTACTAGCGGGGGCACCACCTACGAGCAGTACTTC. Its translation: CASSPLTSGGTTYEQYF.

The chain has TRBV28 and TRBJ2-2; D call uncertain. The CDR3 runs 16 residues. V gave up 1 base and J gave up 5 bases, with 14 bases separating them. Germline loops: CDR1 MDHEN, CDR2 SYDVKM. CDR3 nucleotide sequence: TGTGCCAGCAGTTTATTAAGTCTAAAGGTGACCGGGGAGCTGTTTTTT. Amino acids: CASSLLSLKVTGELFF.

CDR3 protein: CASSKTSGRVNEQFF. CDR3 bases: TGTGCCAGCAGCAAGACTAGCGGGAGAGTCAATGAGCAGTTCTTC. This chain uses TRBV6-2 or TRBV6-3 with TRBJ2-1; 12 bases are a match to TRBD2. V dropped 6 bases and J dropped 6; count of bases not matched to a gene: 6. This CDR3 comprises 15 residues. Germline lookup yields CDR1 MNHEY and CDR2 SVGEGT.